Listed here are 27 T cell receptor beta chains from one sample, sequenced in a study of cytomegalovirus exposure and HLA in healthy donors. Primers included in the PCR were 60 Vbeta and 13 Jbeta primers. Data came from immunoSEQ multiplex PCR; TCRdb stores just in-frame clones and leaves some out. The table shows some 180,000 clones, with 75% to 80% occurring only once. Source material: PBMCs. The receptor set was obtained from a woman in her twenties or thirties in good health and CMV-seropositive.

The V gene is TRBV7-9, the J gene TRBJ2-4; 8 bases line up with TRBD1. CDR3 size: 15 residues. Germline CDR1 SEHNR, CDR2 FQNEAQ (reference sequence). Losses at the gene ends were 5 bases for V and 2 bases for J; bases not matched to a gene: 5. The CDR3 protein is CASSLNRGSKNIQYF. CDR3 DNA sequence: TGTGCCAGCAGCCTTAACAGGGGGTCCAAAAACATTCAGTACTTC.

This clone appeared a single time. The V gene is TRBV7-9, the J gene TRBJ2-5; tentatively, D is TRBD1 (6 bases). CDR1 SEHNR and CDR2 FQNEAQ come from the germline V gene (reference sequence). Trimming pared 4 bases from V and 0 bases from J, leaving 12 bases between. The CDR3 runs to 15 residues. CDR3: CASSSADRYQETQYF. As DNA, the CDR3 is TGTGCCAGCAGCTCCGCCGACAGGTACCAAGAGACCCAGTACTTC.

The V call is TRBV7-2, the J call TRBJ2-1, with 7 bases matching TRBD2. The length of the CDR3 is 13 residues. V lost 6 bases, J lost 10 bases, and 9 bases stayed unmatched. Germline CDR1 reads SGHTA; CDR2 reads FQGNSA. The CDR3 bases are TGTGCCAGCAGTCGTAATAGCGGGCCGGAGCAGTTCTTC. Translation gives CASSRNSGPEQFF.

This clone was found many times. The V gene is TRBV6-6, the J gene TRBJ1-1; perhaps TRBD1 as D (5 bases). The CDR3 contains 14 residues. CDR1 and CDR2 from the germline V gene are MNHNY and SVGAGI (reference sequence). Trimming took off 4 bases at V and 0 bases at J, with 9 bases between the two ends. The CDR3, as DNA: TGTGCCAGCAGTTTCGACAGACTGAACACTGAAGCTTTCTTT. Translating it yields CASSFDRLNTEAFF.

V gene TRBV5-1 combines with J gene TRBJ2-7; D is possibly TRBD1 (5 bases). CDR1 is SGHRS, CDR2 YFSETQ, per germline. V dropped 6 bases and J dropped 6 bases, with 19 bases sitting between them. The CDR3 runs to 14 residues. CDR3 nucleotides: TGCGCCAGCACCCACACCCAGGGTTCGGGCGAGCAGTACTTC. Translating it yields CASTHTQGSGEQYF.

Here the CDR3 reads CAWSIRQVTGYGELFF. The CDR3 nucleotides read TGTGCCTGGAGCATACGACAGGTCACAGGTTACGGGGAGCTGTTTTTT. J is TRBJ2-2 and V is TRBV30; TRBD1 is a possible D gene (6 bases). This CDR3 is built from 16 residues. The V end lost 3 bases, the J end lost 7 bases, and 21 bases lay between the germline ends. The germline gives CDR1 GTSNPN, CDR2 SVGIG (reference sequence).

This chain connects TRBV5-1 to TRBJ2-7, with 12 bases matching TRBD1. Unmatched junction bases numbered 5, after V lost 0 bases and J lost 7 bases. This CDR3 is 15 amino acids long. Germline values: CDR1 SGHRS, CDR2 YFSETQ. CDR3 DNA: TGCGCCAGCAGCTTGGAGGGACAGGGGGCGCAAGAGCAGTACTTC. Protein sequence: CASSLEGQGAQEQYF.

About this clone itself: Germline and junction disagree at one end, which may indicate a read error. The chain joins TRBV11-1 to TRBJ1-1; 7 bases align to TRBD1. Germline V gene sequence: CDR1 SGHAT, CDR2 FQDESV (reference sequence). The CDR3 runs 13 residues. The CDR3 is CASSKTGNSEAFF. CDR3 in DNA: TGTGCCAGCAGCAAGACAGGGAACTCTGAAGCTTTCTTT.

This clone has more than one count but fewer than ten. Because the CDR3 is missing its conserved closing phenylalanine or tryptophan, this is likely a read error. It is unclear where the CDR3 begins or ends on the DNA, so no DNA is shown, and the CDR3 is as TCRdb lists it. This sequence joins TRBV15 and TRBJ2-7; the table names TRBD2, a call not compared with the DNA. Germline V lookup: CDR1 LNHNV, CDR2 YYDKDF (reference sequence). The CDR3 adds up to 8 amino acids, both ends counted. This CDR3 is CATSPRGY.

CDR3 residues: CASSLAQGAGSTDTQYF. Here the CDR3 DNA reads TGTGCCAGCAGCTTAGCCCAGGGGGCGGGTAGCACAGATACGCAGTATTTT. V gene TRBV11-2 combines with J gene TRBJ2-3, with 8 bases that match TRBD1. V lost 1 base to trimming and J lost 0 bases; unmatched junction nucleotides: 6. The CDR3 covers 17 residues. CDR1 SGHAT and CDR2 FQNNGV come from the germline V gene.

The chain couples TRBV29-1 to TRBJ2-2, with TRBD2 matching over 11 bases. Germline V lookup: CDR1 SQVTM, CDR2 ANQGSEA. V dropped 7 bases and J dropped 1; count of bases not matched to a gene: 2. The CDR3 runs to 14 residues. The CDR3 DNA reads TGCAGCGCCGGGACTAGCGGGAACACCGGGGAGCTGTTTTTT. It codes for CSAGTSGNTGELFF.

This clone was recorded once. The chain employs TRBV5-8 and TRBJ1-5; a possible D gene is TRBD1 (6 bases). This CDR3 is built from 15 residues. In germline, CDR1 is SGHTS, CDR2 YDEGEE. V shed 3 bases and J shed 0 bases, with 10 bases lying between them. The CDR3 protein is CASSSGQLSNQPQHF. The CDR3 DNA follows: TGTGCCAGCAGCTCTGGACAGCTTAGCAATCAGCCCCAGCATTTT. Full variable domain (outside the CDR3, taken from reference TRBV5-8 and TRBJ1-5): EAGVTQSPTHLIKTRGQQATLRCSPISGHTSVYWYQQALGLGLQFLLWYDEGEERNRGNFPPRFSGRQFPNYSSELNVNALELEDSALYLCASSSGQLSNQPQHFGDGTRLSIL.

With regard to this clone: The sample contains more than one DNA sequence encoding this CDR3. This sequence joins TRBV6-1 and TRBJ1-1; unclear D gene. Germline CDR1 reads MNHNS; CDR2 reads SASEGT. V gave up 0 bases and J gave up 1 base, with 6 bases separating them. This CDR3 is built from 14 residues. DNA of the CDR3: TGTGCCAGCAGTGAAGCGGTGGCGAACACTGAAGCTTTCTTT. Translation gives CASSEAVANTEAFF.

This chain connects TRBV12-2 to TRBJ2-5; whether TRBD2, the table's D call, matches the DNA was not checked. The DNA end is more similar to TRBJ2-7, so the J call may be wrong. TRBV12-2 is an annotated pseudogene. This CDR3 is 12 amino acids long. CDR3 bases: TGTGCAAGTCGCTTGCCCTCGAACGAGCAGTACTTC. It is translated as CASRLPSNEQYF.

This chain joins TRBV9 and TRBJ2-1, with TRBD1 matching over 11 bases. Germline V gene sequence: CDR1 SGDLS, CDR2 YYNGEE. This CDR3 comprises 15 residues. Trimming removed 5 bases from V and 3 bases from J; junction bases left unmatched: 4. The CDR3 bases are TGTGCCAGCAGTGCCGGGACAGGGGGCTACAATGAGCAGTTCTTC. This encodes CASSAGTGGYNEQFF.

Points on this clone: One end of the junction does not line up with germline, which may come from a read error. The chain is built from TRBV7-9 and TRBJ1-1, with D perhaps matching TRBD1 (5 bases). The CDR3 is 14 amino acids. CDR1 and CDR2 from the germline V gene are SEHNR and FQNEAQ (reference sequence). The CDR3 region has the DNA TGTTCCAGCAGCTTAGTGGGGGGGAACACTGAAGCTTTCTTT. Protein product: CSSSLVGGNTEAFF.

The rearrangement links TRBV6-5 to TRBJ1-1; 11 bases line up with TRBD1. The junction had 3 bases not matched to a gene; V was cut back by 6 bases and J by 3 bases. CDR1 MNHEY and CDR2 SVGAGI come from the germline V gene. The CDR3 consists of 14 residues. CDR3 coding DNA: TGTGCCAGCAGCAGGGACAGGGGGGACACTGAAGCTTTCTTT. Amino acids: CASSRDRGDTEAFF.

The chain uses TRBV10-1 and TRBJ1-4; D not certain. Trimming shortened V by 0 bases and J by 7 bases, and 15 bases separated the two germline ends. The V gene's germline CDR1 is WNHNN and CDR2 SYGVQD (reference sequence). The CDR3 runs 16 residues. The CDR3 DNA sequence: TGCGCCAGCAGTGAGTCGGTAAGGATGAGGAGTGAAAAACTGTTTTTT. It translates to CASSESVRMRSEKLFF.

The V and J genes are TRBV2 and TRBJ2-1; a weak D match, TRBD1 (5 bases). The CDR3 is made up of 16 amino acids. V lost 5 bases, J lost 4 bases, and 18 bases lay in between. Germline V gives CDR1 SNHLY, CDR2 FYNNEI. CDR3 loop: CASSTDPSDRYNEQFF. The CDR3 DNA follows: TGTGCCAGCAGTACCGATCCCTCTGACAGATACAATGAGCAGTTCTTC.

This clone was recorded once. CDR3 protein: CASSEGSLAAPSREDNEQFF. The CDR3, as DNA: TGTGCCAGCAGTGAAGGTTCTCTAGCAGCCCCCTCCCGGGAAGACAATGAGCAGTTCTTC. The rearrangement links TRBV2 to TRBJ2-1, with a tentative D call TRBD2 (5 bases). The germline gives CDR1 SNHLY, CDR2 FYNNEI. The CDR3 contains 20 residues. V was cut by 1 base and J by 5 bases, with 27 bases left in between.

This clone has a handful of counts. A junction end diverges from the germline sequence, so it may reflect a read error. This sequence joins TRBV7-7 and TRBJ2-5, with D maybe TRBD1 (6 bases). The CDR3 extends over 13 amino acids. CDR1 is SSHAT and CDR2 is FNYEAQ in the germline V gene (reference sequence). This CDR3 reads CASSFQGQETQYF. The CDR3 DNA reads TGTGCTAGCAGCTTTCAGGGGCAAGAGACCCAGTACTTC.

This clone has a handful of counts. The chain is built from TRBV21-1 and TRBJ1-6; TRBD1, the table's D call, lacks a check against the DNA. TRBV21-1 constitutes a pseudogene. This CDR3 region has 17 residues. The CDR3 reads CASSKAWTGYLNSPLHF. DNA of the CDR3: TGTGCCAGCAGCAAAGCCTGGACAGGGTACTTGAATTCACCCCTCCACTTT.

V is TRBV4-2 and J is TRBJ2-5; 10 nucleotides align to TRBD2. J was trimmed by 0 bases and V by 0 bases; bases with no gene match: 7. The CDR3 has 18 residues. CDR1 and CDR2 (germline): LGHNA, YNFKEQ. CDR3 nucleotide sequence: TGTGCCAGCAGCCAAGAGGGGCTAGCGGGAGTGTACCAAGAGACCCAGTACTTC. This translates into CASSQEGLAGVYQETQYF.

The chain recombines TRBV7-3 with TRBJ2-5; D may be TRBD2 (7 bases). Germline CDR1 is SGHTA and CDR2 is FQGTGA. Trimming cost V 1 base and J 4 bases, with 13 bases left between them. This CDR3 contains 15 residues. CDR3 sequence: CASSLSGRGSETQYF. The CDR3 DNA reads TGTGCCAGCAGCTTAAGTGGGAGGGGGTCAGAGACCCAGTACTTC.

The chain uses TRBV7-8 and TRBJ1-1; 7 nucleotides line up with TRBD1. The V gene's germline CDR1 is SGHVS and CDR2 FQNEAQ. V was clipped by 1 base and J by 4 bases; unmatched bases: 6. This CDR3 contains 15 residues. This CDR3 reads CASSLEGAVGTEAFF. The CDR3 DNA follows: TGTGCCAGCAGCTTAGAGGGGGCTGTGGGCACTGAAGCTTTCTTT.

This sequence joins TRBV5-1 and TRBJ1-2; 7 nucleotides line up with TRBD1. This CDR3 is built from 15 residues. Germline CDR1 and CDR2: SGHRS and YFSETQ. Unmatched junction bases numbered 9, after V lost 4 bases and J lost 3 bases. The CDR3 spells CASSPPAGGDYGYTF. As DNA, the CDR3 is TGCGCCAGCAGCCCGCCAGCAGGGGGTGACTATGGCTACACCTTC.

The genes are TRBV28 and TRBJ1-5, with D perhaps matching TRBD1 (6 bases). The CDR3 has 16 amino acids. In germline, CDR1 is MDHEN, CDR2 SYDVKM. Trimming took off 3 bases at V and 0 bases at J, with 12 bases between the two ends. The CDR3 region has the DNA TGTGCCAGCAGTTTCTGGCCAGGGGATAGCAATCAGCCCCAGCATTTT. This encodes CASSFWPGDSNQPQHF.